The clone carrying this T cell receptor (beta chain) showed up many times. Its antigen is still unknown. This specimen comes from a study of early T cells in non-severe SARS-CoV-2 infection. Study details: The study sequenced bulk RNA from unsorted whole blood, with chains unpaired.

General study results and limits: VDJdb matches were skewed toward anti-spike CD8 T cell responses.

Individually, cDNA molecules had unique molecular identifiers attached to them. TCRdb analysed the 5' RACE reads with MiXCR anew, one entry per CDR3 protein. The sample has about 71,000 distinct CDR3 sequences; roughly 12% are singletons. The sample consisted of whole blood, taken at baseline. This receptor was taken from an adult who was a healthcare worker with PCR-confirmed SARS-CoV-2 infection or an uninfected control (not recorded which).

The CDR3 nucleotides are TGCAGCGTTGCCCCTAGCCAAGAGACCCAGTACTTC. It codes for CSVAPSQETQYF. This chain connects TRBV29-1 to TRBJ2-5; D ambiguous. Per germline, CDR1 SQVTM and CDR2 ANQGSEA. Trimming took off 4 bases at V and 1 base at J, with 7 bases between the two ends. This CDR3 has 12 amino acids.